This TCR beta chain emerged from a study of T cells in Graves' hyperthyroidism and ophthalmopathy. The study's findings and limits: Ophthalmopathy got predicted by the model a median approximately six months before its onset. Most clonotypes expanded in thyroid above 0.001 were likewise present in blood.

The trim removed 9 bases at V and 5 bases at J, leaving 6 bases unmatched. The germline V gene has CDR1 MDHEN and CDR2 SYDVKM. The CDR3 extends over 14 amino acids. Details on this clonotype: No antigen is known for it.

The source material, RNA transcripts, was used to amplify TCR beta CDR3 regions. The HTBI primer set drove a first-round RT-PCR of the TCR CDR3. Via MiXCR, TCRdb re-called the multiplex PCR reads, giving one row per CDR3 protein. Of 450,000 to 550,000 distinct CDR3 sequences in the sample, around a quarter are singletons; the top ten hold around 10%. The specimen sequenced was blood. This chain uses TRBV28 with TRBJ2-5; 13 bases fit TRBD2. This TCR was sampled from a woman aged 30 to 39 with Graves' ophthalmopathy. The CDR3 region has the DNA TGTGCCAGGACTAGCGGGAGGTTGGGGGAGACCCAGTACTTC. Translating it yields CARTSGRLGETQYF. The full variable domain, in which reference TRBV28 and TRBJ2-5 provide the parts outside the CDR3, is DVKVTQSSRYLVKRTGEKVFLECVQDMDHENMFWYRQDPGLGLRLIYFSYDVKMKEKGDIPEGYSVSREKKERFSLILESASTNQTSMYLCARTSGRLGETQYFGPGTRLLVL.